Here is one T cell receptor beta chain with its context. The antigen remains unidentified. The protocol was immunoSEQ multiplex PCR, while the TCRdb copy is restricted to in-frame clones and leaves out a portion. The sample has 90,000 to 120,000 clones; approximately 89% are singletons. The data were obtained in a study of T cell responses to AZD1222 COVID-19 vaccine. Findings and caveats of the study: Sampling that yielded the repertoires occurred only after the peak T cell response.

CDR1 and CDR2 (germline): LGHNT, FRNRAP. This CDR3 contains 16 residues. V lost 2 bases, J lost 4 bases, and 7 bases stayed unmatched. V and J are TRBV12-5 and TRBJ2-1; 8 bases agree with TRBD2. This clonotype originated in an adult in good health. The material sequenced was peripheral blood, taken on day 0 of AZD1222 vaccination. This chain's CDR3 is CASGLLGGGRYNEQFF. In nucleotides, the CDR3 is TGTGCTAGTGGTTTGTTAGGCGGGGGGCGATACAATGAGCAGTTCTTC.